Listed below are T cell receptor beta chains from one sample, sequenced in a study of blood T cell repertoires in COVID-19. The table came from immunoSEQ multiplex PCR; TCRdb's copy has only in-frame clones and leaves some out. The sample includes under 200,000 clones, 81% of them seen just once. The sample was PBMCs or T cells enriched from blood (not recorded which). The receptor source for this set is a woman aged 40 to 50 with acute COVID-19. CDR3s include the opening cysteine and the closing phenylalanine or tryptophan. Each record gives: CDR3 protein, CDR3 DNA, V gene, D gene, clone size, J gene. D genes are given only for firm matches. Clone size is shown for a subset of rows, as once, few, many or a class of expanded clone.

cdr3_aa: CASSPPGGGGGTEAFF
cdr3_nt: TGTGCCAGCTCACCCCCGGGAGGGGGGGGTGGCACTGAAGCTTTCTTT
v_call: TRBV18
d_call: .
clone_size: once
j_call: TRBJ1-1

cdr3_aa: CASRTGSPEQFF
cdr3_nt: TGTGCCAGCAGGACAGGGTCGCCTGAGCAGTTCTTC
v_call: TRBV28
d_call: TRBD1
clone_size: .
j_call: TRBJ2-1

cdr3_aa: CASSQVPSDEQYF
cdr3_nt: TGCGCCAGCAGCCAAGTACCAAGCGACGAGCAGTACTTC
v_call: TRBV4-1
d_call: .
clone_size: .
j_call: TRBJ2-7

cdr3_aa: CASSPTGQGNSPLHF
cdr3_nt: TGTGCCAGTAGTCCGACAGGACAGGGCAATTCACCCCTCCACTTT
v_call: TRBV19
d_call: TRBD1
clone_size: few
j_call: TRBJ1-6

cdr3_aa: CASNDPPGTGEGHKCF
cdr3_nt: TGTGCCAGTAACGACCCCCCCGGGACAGGGGAAGGGCACAAGTGCTTT
v_call: TRBV19
d_call: TRBD1
clone_size: .
j_call: TRBJ1-1

cdr3_aa: CASSSKQGLLRGYTF
cdr3_nt: TGTGCCAGCAGTTCCAAACAGGGATTATTGCGGGGCTACACCTTC
v_call: TRBV2
d_call: .
clone_size: .
j_call: TRBJ1-2

cdr3_aa: CASSYSGSKQFF
cdr3_nt: TGTGCCAGCAGTTACTCGGGCAGTAAGCAGTTCTTC
v_call: TRBV6-6
d_call: .
clone_size: few
j_call: TRBJ2-1

cdr3_aa: CASSLGQLDEQFF
cdr3_nt: TGTGCCAGCAGCTTAGGACAGCTCGATGAGCAGTTCTTC
v_call: TRBV13
d_call: .
clone_size: .
j_call: TRBJ2-1

cdr3_aa: CASSLDLGAGNTIYF
cdr3_nt: TGTGCCAGCAGCTTAGACCTAGGCGCTGGAAACACCATATATTTT
v_call: TRBV7-9
d_call: .
clone_size: .
j_call: TRBJ1-3

cdr3_aa: CASSSTREGGQPQHF
cdr3_nt: TGTGCCAGCAGTTCGACGAGGGAGGGAGGTCAGCCCCAGCATTTT
v_call: TRBV6-5
d_call: .
clone_size: few
j_call: TRBJ1-5

cdr3_aa: CASSLVAGEAGELFF
cdr3_nt: TGCGCCAGCAGCTTGGTAGCGGGAGAAGCCGGGGAGCTGTTTTTT
v_call: TRBV5-1
d_call: TRBD2
clone_size: .
j_call: TRBJ2-2

cdr3_aa: CASRAESGQGMGHSNQPQHF
cdr3_nt: TGTGCCAGTAGGGCTGAATCGGGACAGGGGATGGGGCATAGCAATCAGCCCCAGCATTTT
v_call: TRBV19
d_call: TRBD1
clone_size: .
j_call: TRBJ1-5

cdr3_aa: CVSSRENTGELFF
cdr3_nt: TGTGTTTCGAGCCGGGAGAACACCGGGGAGCTGTTTTTT
v_call: TRBV28
d_call: .
clone_size: few
j_call: TRBJ2-2

cdr3_aa: CASSPGHSSYNSPLHF
cdr3_nt: TGTGCCAGCAGCCCGGGTCATAGCTCCTATAATTCACCCCTCCACTTT
v_call: TRBV3-1/TRBV3-2
d_call: .
clone_size: .
j_call: TRBJ1-6

cdr3_aa: CASSLLGGETYNEQFF
cdr3_nt: TGTGCCAGCAGCCTCCTGGGGGGGGAGACCTACAATGAGCAGTTCTTC
v_call: TRBV14
d_call: TRBD2
clone_size: .
j_call: TRBJ2-1

cdr3_aa: CASSLDWRSRYGYTF
cdr3_nt: TGCGCCAGCAGCTTGGATTGGAGGTCGCGCTATGGCTACACCTTC
v_call: TRBV5-1
d_call: .
clone_size: .
j_call: TRBJ1-2

cdr3_aa: CAWSVLDRSEAFF
cdr3_nt: TGTGCCTGGAGTGTACTGGACAGGAGTGAAGCTTTCTTT
v_call: TRBV30
d_call: TRBD1
clone_size: once
j_call: TRBJ1-1

cdr3_aa: CASRWAGGYNEQFF
cdr3_nt: TGCGCCAGCAGGTGGGCGGGAGGGTACAATGAGCAGTTCTTC
v_call: TRBV5-1
d_call: TRBD2
clone_size: .
j_call: TRBJ2-1

cdr3_aa: CAWSRGLAAYNEQFF
cdr3_nt: TGTGCCTGGAGCCGGGGACTAGCGGCCTACAATGAGCAGTTCTTC
v_call: TRBV30
d_call: TRBD2
clone_size: .
j_call: TRBJ2-1

cdr3_aa: CASSRGGSETQYF
cdr3_nt: TGTGCCAGCAGTCGAGGGGGTAGCGAGACCCAGTACTTC
v_call: TRBV27
d_call: .
clone_size: .
j_call: TRBJ2-5

cdr3_aa: CASGQDRSSQPQHF
cdr3_nt: TGTGCTAGTGGCCAGGACAGGTCAAGTCAGCCCCAGCATTTT
v_call: TRBV12-5
d_call: TRBD1
clone_size: .
j_call: TRBJ1-5

cdr3_aa: CASSPGIGGLTEAFF
cdr3_nt: TGTGCCAGCTCACCGGGGATAGGGGGCCTCACTGAAGCTTTCTTT
v_call: TRBV18
d_call: TRBD1
clone_size: .
j_call: TRBJ1-1

cdr3_aa: CASSEAPLQVSGNTIYF
cdr3_nt: TGTGCCAGCAGTGAAGCGCCGCTACAGGTCTCTGGAAACACCATATATTTT
v_call: TRBV6-1
d_call: .
clone_size: .
j_call: TRBJ1-3

cdr3_aa: CASSLALQGVSPLHF
cdr3_nt: TGTGCCAGCAGCTTGGCGCTTCAGGGGGTCTCACCCCTCCACTTT
v_call: TRBV5-5
d_call: TRBD1
clone_size: .
j_call: TRBJ1-6

cdr3_aa: CASSLMGTSDEQFF
cdr3_nt: TGTGCCAGCAGCTTAATGGGAACTAGCGATGAGCAGTTCTTC
v_call: TRBV7-3
d_call: TRBD2
clone_size: .
j_call: TRBJ2-1

cdr3_aa: CATSAPGQGRTDTQYF
cdr3_nt: TGTGCCACCAGTGCCCCGGGACAGGGACGCACAGATACGCAGTATTTT
v_call: TRBV24-1
d_call: TRBD1
clone_size: .
j_call: TRBJ2-3

cdr3_aa: CASSSGGEETQYF
cdr3_nt: TGTGCCAGCAGCTCGGGGGGGGAAGAGACCCAGTACTTC
v_call: TRBV5-4
d_call: TRBD2
clone_size: .
j_call: TRBJ2-5

cdr3_aa: CASSQDLAQSGGYTF
cdr3_nt: TGTGCCAGCAGCCAAGATCTGGCCCAGTCCGGGGGCTACACCTTC
v_call: TRBV3-1/TRBV3-2
d_call: .
clone_size: .
j_call: TRBJ1-2

cdr3_aa: CASSLGGAQGYGYTF
cdr3_nt: TGTGCCAGCAGCCTAGGAGGGGCGCAGGGGTATGGCTACACCTTC
v_call: TRBV11-1
d_call: .
clone_size: .
j_call: TRBJ1-2

cdr3_aa: CASKPRGSYEQYF
cdr3_nt: TGTGCCAGTAAGCCCAGGGGCTCCTACGAGCAGTACTTC
v_call: TRBV19
d_call: .
clone_size: once
j_call: TRBJ2-7

cdr3_aa: CAWSLDRYNEQFF
cdr3_nt: TGTGCCTGGAGCTTAGACAGGTACAATGAGCAGTTCTTC
v_call: TRBV30
d_call: .
clone_size: .
j_call: TRBJ2-1

cdr3_aa: CASSSSERGAGETQYF
cdr3_nt: TGTGCCAGCAGCTCAAGCGAGCGGGGGGCAGGGGAGACCCAGTACTTC
v_call: TRBV4-2
d_call: TRBD2
clone_size: .
j_call: TRBJ2-5

cdr3_aa: CASISLAAGGTDTQYF
cdr3_nt: TGTGCCAGTATTTCCCTAGCGGCAGGGGGCACAGATACGCAGTATTTT
v_call: TRBV2
d_call: .
clone_size: .
j_call: TRBJ2-3

cdr3_aa: CASSEAAGPYEQYF
cdr3_nt: TGTGCCAGCAGTGAAGCTGCAGGCCCCTACGAGCAGTACTTC
v_call: TRBV6-1
d_call: .
clone_size: few
j_call: TRBJ2-7

cdr3_aa: CASSLATGPGYTF
cdr3_nt: TGTGCCAGCTCACTCGCGACAGGGCCTGGCTACACCTTC
v_call: TRBV18
d_call: TRBD1
clone_size: .
j_call: TRBJ1-2

cdr3_aa: CASSAEMNTEAFF
cdr3_nt: TGCGCCAGCAGCGCGGAGATGAACACTGAAGCTTTCTTT
v_call: TRBV5-1
d_call: .
clone_size: .
j_call: TRBJ1-1

cdr3_aa: CASSRRWGKGGSSGNTIYF
cdr3_nt: TGTGCCAGCAGTAGAAGGTGGGGGAAGGGGGGGTCCTCTGGAAACACCATATATTTT
v_call: TRBV6-4
d_call: .
clone_size: .
j_call: TRBJ1-3

cdr3_aa: CATSRVSGTDTQYF
cdr3_nt: TGTGCCACCAGCAGAGTATCGGGAACAGATACGCAGTATTTT
v_call: TRBV15
d_call: .
clone_size: .
j_call: TRBJ2-3

cdr3_aa: CASSLRTGDLYGYTF
cdr3_nt: TGTGCCAGCAGCCTCAGGACAGGAGATCTTTATGGCTACACCTTC
v_call: TRBV7-8
d_call: TRBD1
clone_size: .
j_call: TRBJ1-2

cdr3_aa: CASSLQGAGETQYF
cdr3_nt: TGTGCCAGCAGCCTACAGGGGGCAGGGGAGACCCAGTACTTC
v_call: TRBV7-2
d_call: TRBD1
clone_size: once
j_call: TRBJ2-5

cdr3_aa: CASSLKDRGLINEQFF
cdr3_nt: TGTGCCAGCAGCTTAAAGGACAGGGGGTTGATAAATGAGCAGTTCTTC
v_call: TRBV11-3
d_call: TRBD1
clone_size: .
j_call: TRBJ2-1

cdr3_aa: CSATDSENEKLFF
cdr3_nt: TGCAGCGCTACCGACAGCGAGAATGAAAAACTGTTTTTT
v_call: TRBV29-1
d_call: .
clone_size: .
j_call: TRBJ1-4

cdr3_aa: CASTLTGVNEQFF
cdr3_nt: TGTGCCAGCACCTTGACGGGAGTTAATGAGCAGTTCTTC
v_call: TRBV6-5
d_call: .
clone_size: .
j_call: TRBJ2-1

cdr3_aa: CSARDKSPEFF
cdr3_nt: TGCAGTGCTAGAGATAAGTCCCCAGAGTTCTTC
v_call: TRBV20-1
d_call: .
clone_size: .
j_call: TRBJ2-1

cdr3_aa: CASRYDNSYEQFF
cdr3_nt: TGTGCCAGCAGATATGACAACTCCTATGAGCAGTTCTTC
v_call: TRBV12-3/TRBV12-4
d_call: .
clone_size: .
j_call: TRBJ2-1